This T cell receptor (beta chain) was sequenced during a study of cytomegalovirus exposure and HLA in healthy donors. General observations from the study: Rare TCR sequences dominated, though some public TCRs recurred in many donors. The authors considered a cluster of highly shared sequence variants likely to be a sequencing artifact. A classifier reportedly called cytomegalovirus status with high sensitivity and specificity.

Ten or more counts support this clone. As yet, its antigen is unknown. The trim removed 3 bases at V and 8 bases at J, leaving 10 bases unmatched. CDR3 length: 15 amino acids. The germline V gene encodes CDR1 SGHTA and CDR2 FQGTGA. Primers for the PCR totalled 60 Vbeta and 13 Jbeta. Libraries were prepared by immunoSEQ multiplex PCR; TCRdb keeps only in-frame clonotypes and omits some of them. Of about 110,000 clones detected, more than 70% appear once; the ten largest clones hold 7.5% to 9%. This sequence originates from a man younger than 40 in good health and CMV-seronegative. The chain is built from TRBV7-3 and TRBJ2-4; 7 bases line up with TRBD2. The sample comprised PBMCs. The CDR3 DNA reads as TGTGCCAGCAGCTTGGGTCTCGGGGAGGGCGACATTCAGTACTTC. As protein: CASSLGLGEGDIQYF. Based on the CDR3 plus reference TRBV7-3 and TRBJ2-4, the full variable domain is GAGVSQTPSNKVTEKGKYVELRCDPISGHTALYWYRQSLGQGPEFLIYFQGTGAADDSGLPNDRFFAVRPEGSVSTLKIQRTERGDSAVYLCASSLGLGEGDIQYFGAGTRLSVL.